A single sample gave rise to the 29 T cell receptor beta chains below, sequenced in a study of T-cell reconstitution after alpha-beta-depleted transplantation in children. Unique molecular identifiers were used in preparing the TCRbeta library. TCRdb re-derived calls from the PCR reads in MiXCR, one entry per CDR3 protein. Found here are around 6,500 distinct CDR3 sequences, roughly 10% of them singletons; the top ten hold 20% to 25%. Source: PBMCs, mostly from graft donor cells, taken 180 days after TCRalphabeta/CD19-depleted stem cell transplant. The receptors were sampled from a child in the first two years of life who had a stem cell transplant for acute myeloid leukemia, so the T cells may come from the graft donor.

This clonotype has ten or more counts. The chain employs TRBV3-1 and TRBJ1-5, with D perhaps matching TRBD1 (5 bases). Trimming pared 8 bases from V and 0 bases from J, leaving 14 bases between. The CDR3 loop spans 15 amino acids. Germline CDR1 is LGHDT and CDR2 is YNNKEL (reference sequence). CDR3 nucleotide sequence: TGTGCCAGCCAAGCGGGGGGGTATAGCAATCAGCCCCAGCATTTT. Residues: CASQAGGYSNQPQHF.

This clonotype was detected ten times or more. This sequence joins TRBV5-1 and TRBJ2-7, with 8 bases matching TRBD1. J lost 5 bases, V lost 4 bases, and 5 bases had no gene match. Germline V gene lookup returns CDR1 SGHRS and CDR2 YFSETQ. The length of the CDR3 is 13 residues. CDR3 residues: CASSNGQGNEQYF. In nucleotides, the CDR3 is TGCGCCAGCAGCAACGGACAGGGAAACGAGCAGTACTTC.

At least ten counts were recorded for this clonotype. This chain links TRBV19 with TRBJ1-3, with D uncertain. V gave up 3 bases and J gave up 0 bases, with 9 bases separating them. The CDR3 consists of 15 residues. The germline CDR1 and CDR2 sequences are LNHDA and SQIVND (reference sequence). CDR3 region: CASSIRTASGNTIYF. In DNA, the CDR3 is TGTGCCAGTAGTATCCGAACAGCCTCTGGAAACACCATATATTTT. Full variable domain (outside the CDR3, taken from reference TRBV19 and TRBJ1-3): DGGITQSPKYLFRKEGQNVTLSCEQNLNHDAMYWYRQDPGQGLRLIYYSQIVNDFQKGDIAEGYSVSREKKESFPLTVTSAQKNPTAFYLCASSIRTASGNTIYFGEGSWLTVV.

The sample holds many counts of this clonotype. V usage is TRBV24-1 and J usage is TRBJ2-1; D is unresolved. CDR1 is KGHDR and CDR2 is SFDVKD in the germline V gene. V was trimmed by 3 bases and J by 0 bases, leaving 11 bases between them. CDR3 length: 16 amino acids. DNA for the CDR3: TGTGCCACCAGTGATATGGACGCTCCCTCCTACAATGAGCAGTTCTTC. Amino acids: CATSDMDAPSYNEQFF.

In this sample, this clonotype turned up many times. The V and J genes are TRBV6-2 or TRBV6-3 and TRBJ2-7; tentatively, D is TRBD1 (6 bases). Between the trimmed V and J ends, which lost 4 bases and 4 bases, there was a span of 11 bases. Germline CDR1 and CDR2: MNHEY and SVGEGT. The CDR3 sequence is 13 residues long. CDR3 bases: TGTGCCAGCAGTTCCGGGACATCTTACGAGCAGTACTTC. Encoded protein: CASSSGTSYEQYF.

This clonotype is categorized as large. Relative to the germline gene, one junction end is altered; a read error may explain this. V usage is TRBV28 and J usage is TRBJ2-3, with TRBD2 identical over 7 bases. This CDR3 is built from 14 residues. Germline CDR1 and CDR2: MDHEN and SYDVKM. CDR3 in amino acids: CASNLAGLGDTQYF. DNA of the CDR3: TGTGCCAGCAATTTAGCGGGCCTAGGAGATACGCAGTATTTT.

At least ten counts were recorded for this clonotype. The chain carries TRBV24-1 and TRBJ2-3, with 7 bases identical to TRBD2. The CDR3 spans 16 residues. Trimming cost V 3 bases and J 1 base; bases outside gene matches: 6. Looked up from germline, CDR1 is KGHDR and CDR2 is SFDVKD. The CDR3 region is CATSDPRGRGTDTQYF. The CDR3 nucleotides read TGTGCCACCAGTGATCCTCGGGGGAGGGGCACAGATACGCAGTATTTT.

This clonotype has ten or more counts. The chain uses TRBV18 and TRBJ1-1, with D unresolved. V was shortened by 1 base and J by 3 bases, with 9 bases between the two germline ends. The CDR3 covers 14 residues. Germline assignment: CDR1 KGHSH and CDR2 LQKENI. The CDR3 region is CASSPQGTDTEAFF. In DNA form, the CDR3 reads TGTGCCAGCTCACCACAGGGAACCGACACTGAAGCTTTCTTT.

In this sample, this clonotype is medium-sized. This chain joins TRBV28 and TRBJ2-7, with D uncertain. This CDR3 region has 11 residues. Trimming took off 3 bases at V and 6 bases at J, with 6 bases between the two ends. Per germline, CDR1 MDHEN and CDR2 SYDVKM. DNA of the CDR3: TGTGCCAGCAGTTTTAGAGGCGAGCAGTACTTC. This codes for CASSFRGEQYF.

This clonotype was counted ten times or more. The gene calls are TRBV6-5 and TRBJ2-1; D is unresolved. V lost 5 bases and J 0 bases, leaving 17 bases between the germline ends. CDR3 length: 17 amino acids. Germline V gene data show CDR1 as MNHEY and CDR2 as SVGAGI. The CDR3 protein is CASSTSSRGGSYNEQFF. Here the CDR3 DNA reads TGTGCCAGCAGTACGAGTAGTCGCGGCGGCTCCTACAATGAGCAGTTCTTC.

By sample fraction, this clonotype is large. The chain uses TRBV4-2 and TRBJ2-2, with D uncertain. Germline lookup yields CDR1 LGHNA and CDR2 YNFKEQ. Trimming pared 3 bases from V and 6 bases from J, leaving 11 bases between. The CDR3 totals 14 residues. CDR3 protein: CASSQGFVAGELFF. Written as DNA, the CDR3 is TGTGCCAGCAGCCAGGGCTTTGTAGCCGGGGAGCTGTTTTTT.

This clonotype was detected many times. The chain carries TRBV5-1 and TRBJ2-1; 8 bases match TRBD1. Germline V gene data show CDR1 as SGHRS and CDR2 as YFSETQ. Trimming at V came to 3 bases and at J to 4 bases, leaving 3 bases not matched to a gene. The CDR3 contains 14 residues. This chain's CDR3 is CASSSGQEYNEQFF. The CDR3 nucleotides read TGCGCCAGCAGCTCGGGACAGGAGTACAATGAGCAGTTCTTC.

This clonotype was seen many times. The V and J genes are TRBV20-1 and TRBJ1-1; D remains unclear. Per the germline V gene, CDR1 is DFQATT and CDR2 is SNEGSKA (reference sequence). This CDR3 is built from 13 residues. V shed 5 bases and J shed 1 base, with 11 bases lying between them. CDR3 region: CSAFWTGNTEAFF. CDR3 DNA sequence: TGCAGTGCTTTCTGGACTGGGAACACTGAAGCTTTCTTT.

This clonotype has ten or more counts. The chain combines TRBV3-1 with TRBJ2-1; 9 nucleotides agree with TRBD2. The CDR3 is 16 residues long. CDR1 LGHDT and CDR2 YNNKEL come from the germline V gene (reference sequence). V gave up 1 base and J gave up 6 bases; unmatched junction bases: 7. This CDR3 is CASSQGEATSGNEQFF. CDR3 sequence (DNA): TGTGCCAGCAGCCAAGGGGAAGCGACTAGCGGCAATGAGCAGTTCTTC.

This clonotype is medium-sized (0.01 to 0.1%) by share. The gene calls are TRBV20-1 and TRBJ2-1, with 13 bases identical to TRBD2. V lost 6 bases and J lost 3; bases outside the gene matches: 5. The CDR3 is 15 residues long. Germline-derived CDR1 and CDR2 are DFQATT and SNEGSKA (reference sequence). The CDR3 protein is CSAPGLAGFYNEQFF. Here the CDR3 DNA reads TGCAGTGCCCCGGGACTAGCGGGATTCTACAATGAGCAGTTCTTC.

The table lists this clonotype with many counts. This chain joins TRBV12-3 or TRBV12-4 and TRBJ2-3, with D uncertain. The CDR3 length is 11 residues. Trimming pared 6 bases from V and 5 bases from J, leaving 6 bases between. CDR3: CASRTEDTQYF. The CDR3 DNA sequence: TGTGCCAGCAGGACTGAAGATACGCAGTATTTT.

The chain joins TRBV29-1 to TRBJ2-5, with TRBD2 identical over 13 bases. The length of the CDR3 is 13 residues. After removal of 7 bases from V and 14 bases from J, the junction contained 13 bases not matched to a gene. CDR1 and CDR2 from the germline V gene are SQVTM and ANQGSEA. The CDR3 coding sequence is TGCAGCGCCGATCCGGGGACTAGCGGGGACCAATACTTC. The encoded protein is CSADPGTSGDQYF. Full variable domain (outside the CDR3, taken from reference TRBV29-1 and TRBJ2-5): SAVISQKPSRDICQRGTSLTIQCQVDSQVTMMFWYRQQPGQSLTLIATANQGSEATYESGFVIDKFPISRPNLTFSTLTVSNMSPEDSSIYLCSADPGTSGDQYFGPGTRLLVL.

Many counts were recorded for this clonotype. The rearrangement joins TRBV5-1 to TRBJ2-3, with TRBD2 matching over 7 bases. V shed 9 bases and J 0 bases; nucleotides not matched to a gene: 7. The CDR3 is made up of 14 amino acids. CDR1 is SGHRS, CDR2 YFSETQ, per germline. CDR3 in DNA: TGCGCCACGGGAGCGGGGAGTAGCACAGATACGCAGTATTTT. This encodes CATGAGSSTDTQYF.

This clonotype was recorded many times. V and J are TRBV15 and TRBJ2-7, with 9 bases lining up with TRBD2. This CDR3 contains 15 residues. The germline CDR1 and CDR2 sequences are LNHNV and YYDKDF (reference sequence). V was pared by 1 base and J by 4 bases, with 5 bases of the junction left unmatched. CDR3: CATSRGVSGSYEQYF. The CDR3 DNA follows: TGTGCCACCAGCAGAGGGGTTAGCGGGAGTTACGAGCAGTACTTC.

This clonotype is deemed medium-sized. A junction boundary mismatches the germline segment, possibly from a read error. This rearrangement joins TRBV4-3 to TRBJ2-1; TRBD2 is a possible D gene (6 bases). CDR3 length: 13 amino acids. CDR1 and CDR2 from the germline V gene are LGHNA and YSLEER. The CDR3, as DNA: TGCGCCAGCAGCCGCAGCTTGGGACTGCGGAAGCTCTTC. This encodes CASSRSLGLRKLF.

This rearrangement joins TRBV20-1 to TRBJ2-7, with TRBD1 matching over 9 bases. The V and J ends lost 2 bases and 0 bases, in that order; junction bases with no gene match: 8. Germline-derived CDR1 and CDR2 are DFQATT and SNEGSKA (reference sequence). The length of the CDR3 is 16 residues. In nucleotides, the CDR3 is TGCAGTGCTAGACGACCTGGGACAGGGTCCTCCTACGAGCAGTACTTC. Translation: CSARRPGTGSSYEQYF.

This clonotype came up many times. The chain links TRBV9 to TRBJ2-3; perhaps TRBD2 as D (7 bases). Per germline, CDR1 SGDLS and CDR2 YYNGEE. The ends were cut back, 7 bases at V and 2 bases at J, with 17 bases in the middle. This CDR3 is built from 15 residues. CDR3 residues: CASQQGGLITDTQYF. The DNA of the CDR3 is TGTGCCAGCCAACAGGGAGGGCTCATCACAGATACGCAGTATTTT.

This clonotype was detected ten times or more. The chain couples TRBV29-1 to TRBJ2-1; 9 nucleotides line up with TRBD1. This CDR3 has 12 amino acids. V was pared by 3 bases and J by 7 bases, with 1 base of the junction left unmatched. CDR1 and CDR2 (germline): SQVTM, ANQGSEA. Written as DNA, the CDR3 is TGCAGCGTTGATGGGACAGGGAATGAGCAGTTCTTC. It codes for CSVDGTGNEQFF.

The table lists this clonotype with many counts. The J gene is TRBJ2-3, the V gene TRBV15, with 13 bases identical to TRBD2. The CDR3 is 17 residues long. Germline CDR1 is LNHNV and CDR2 is YYDKDF (reference sequence). The V segment lost 3 bases and the J segment 1 base; nucleotides outside the gene matches: 4. The DNA of the CDR3 is TGTGCCACCAGCAGGCGGACTAGCGGGAGAGGCACAGATACGCAGTATTTT. Translated, it gives CATSRRTSGRGTDTQYF. Variable domain in full (rest from reference TRBV15 and TRBJ2-3): DAMVIQNPRYQVTQFGKPVTLSCSQTLNHNVMYWYQQKSSQAPKLLFHYYDKDFNNEADTPDNFQSRRPNTSFCFLDIRSPGLGDTAMYLCATSRRTSGRGTDTQYFGPGTRLTVL.

This clonotype was recorded many times. The rearrangement links TRBV20-1 to TRBJ2-1; D may correspond to TRBD1 or TRBD2 (5 bases each). Germline CDR1 and CDR2: DFQATT and SNEGSKA (reference sequence). The CDR3 is 16 residues long. The V end lost 5 bases, the J end lost 0 bases, and 17 bases lay between the germline ends. CDR3 coding DNA: TGCAGTGCTCCCCGAGGGGCAGGGAACTCCTACAATGAGCAGTTCTTC. The encoded protein is CSAPRGAGNSYNEQFF.

This clonotype was counted at least ten times. The chain uses TRBV7-9 and TRBJ1-3; 7 nucleotides line up with TRBD1. Germline loops: CDR1 SEHNR, CDR2 FQNEAQ (reference sequence). Trimming took 4 bases from V and 3 from J; bases not matched to a gene: 3. The CDR3 loop spans 14 amino acids. The CDR3 nucleotides read TGTGCCAGCAGCTCGACAGGGAGTGGAAACACCATATATTTT. Translating it yields CASSSTGSGNTIYF.

Judged by abundance, this clonotype is medium-sized (0.01 to 0.1%). This chain connects TRBV5-1 to TRBJ2-3, with TRBD2 matching over 13 bases. V dropped 3 bases and J dropped 2; count of bases not matched to a gene: 6. Germline V CDR1 and CDR2: SGHRS, YFSETQ. CDR3 length: 17 amino acids. As DNA, the CDR3 is TGCGCCAGCAGCTACGCCGGGACTAGCGGGATCACAGATACGCAGTATTTT. Protein product: CASSYAGTSGITDTQYF.

This clonotype was recorded at least ten times. V is TRBV18 and J is TRBJ2-4; D possibly uses TRBD1 or TRBD2 (5 bases each). The V and J ends lost 1 base and 1 base respectively, with 11 bases between them. The CDR3 covers 16 residues. Germline CDR1 is KGHSH and CDR2 is LQKENI. Here the CDR3 reads CASSPQGSSAKNIQYF. CDR3 nucleotide sequence: TGTGCCAGCTCACCACAGGGGAGCTCGGCCAAAAACATTCAGTACTTC.

This clonotype occurred many times. V usage is TRBV7-9 and J usage is TRBJ2-7; D is perhaps TRBD1 (6 bases). V was cut by 2 bases and J by 5 bases, with 7 bases left in between. Germline V gene sequence: CDR1 SEHNR, CDR2 FQNEAQ (reference sequence). This CDR3 comprises 12 residues. CDR3 loop: CASSLWTDEQYF. The CDR3 DNA is TGTGCCAGCAGCTTATGGACAGACGAGCAGTACTTC.